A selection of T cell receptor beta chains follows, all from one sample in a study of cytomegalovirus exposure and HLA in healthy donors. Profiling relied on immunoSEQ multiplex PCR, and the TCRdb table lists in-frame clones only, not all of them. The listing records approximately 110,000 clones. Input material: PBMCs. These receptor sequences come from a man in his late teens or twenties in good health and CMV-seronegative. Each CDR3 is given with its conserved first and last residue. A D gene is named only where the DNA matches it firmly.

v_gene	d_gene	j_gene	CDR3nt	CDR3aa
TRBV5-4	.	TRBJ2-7	TGTGCCAGCAGCCCCCGGGGTGGGCCCTACGAGCAGTACTTC	CASSPRGGPYEQYF
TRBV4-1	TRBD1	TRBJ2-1	TGCGCCAGCAGCCTCCTCCGACAGGGGACCTCCTACAATGAGCAGTTCTTC	CASSLLRQGTSYNEQFF
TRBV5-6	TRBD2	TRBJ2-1	TGTGCCAGCAGCTTCGGGGGGATTAAACCCTACAATGAGCAGTTCTTC	CASSFGGIKPYNEQFF
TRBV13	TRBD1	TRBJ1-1	TGTGCCAGCAGTTCGACCAGACAGGGTGGAATGAACACTGAAGCTTTCTTT	CASSSTRQGGMNTEAFF
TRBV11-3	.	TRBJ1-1	TGTGCCAGCAGCTTAGGAGGTAACACTGAAGCTTTCTTT	CASSLGGNTEAFF
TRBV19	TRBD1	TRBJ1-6	TGTGCCAGTCGGACAGGGGTCAATTCACCCCTCCACTTT	CASRTGVNSPLHF
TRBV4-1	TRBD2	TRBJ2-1	TGCGCCAGCAGAGAGCGGGAGTGGGACAATGAGCAGTTCTTC	CASREREWDNEQFF
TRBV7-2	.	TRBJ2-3	TGTGCCAGCAGCTTAGTAGGTTCGGTCCCCGGGGTCAATACGCAGTATTTT	CASSLVGSVPGVNTQYF
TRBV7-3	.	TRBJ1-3	TGTGCCAGCAGCCATCCGGGACAAGGAAACACCATATATTTT	CASSHPGQGNTIYF
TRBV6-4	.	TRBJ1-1	TGTGCCAGCAGCCCCAACGCGTTGAACACTGAAGCTTTCTTT	CASSPNALNTEAFF
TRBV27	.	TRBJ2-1	TGTGCCAGCAGTTTGTTTAGCGGAAGCTCCTACAATGAGCAGTTCTTC	CASSLFSGSSYNEQFF
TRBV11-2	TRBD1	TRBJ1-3	TGTGCCAGCAGCAGGGACAGGGGAAACACCATATATTTT	CASSRDRGNTIYF
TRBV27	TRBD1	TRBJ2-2	TGTGCCAGCAGTCCCAGTCGGCTGGACAGGGATGTTTTGAACACCGGGGAGCTGTTTTTT	CASSPSRLDRDVLNTGELFF
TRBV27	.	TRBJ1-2	TGTGCCAGCAGTTTATACCGTCTAGGGGAGGGAGATGGCTACACCTTC	CASSLYRLGEGDGYTF
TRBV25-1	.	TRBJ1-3	TGTGCCAGCAGTGGAGACGGGAAAGTCTCTGGAAACACCATATATTTT	CASSGDGKVSGNTIYF
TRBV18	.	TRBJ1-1	TGTGCCAGCTCAAGCGGGAACACTGAAGCTTTCTTT	CASSSGNTEAFF
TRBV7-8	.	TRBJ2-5	TGTGCCAGCAGCTTAGGGCGGTTACAAGAGACCCAGTACTTC	CASSLGRLQETQYF
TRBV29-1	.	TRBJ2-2	TGCAGCGTTGCCCGGGGGACCTTCACCGGGGAGCTGTTTTTT	CSVARGTFTGELFF
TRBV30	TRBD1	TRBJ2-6	TGTGCCTGGAGTCAGACAGGGGTTAATTTACCCTTAAAGTCTGGGGCCAACGTCCTGACTTTC	CAWSQTGVNLPLKSGANVLTF
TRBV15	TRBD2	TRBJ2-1	TGTGCCACCAGCCCCGGGACTAGCGGGAGGAGCGATGAGCAGTTCTTC	CATSPGTSGRSDEQFF
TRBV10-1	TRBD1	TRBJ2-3	TGCGCCAGCAGTGAGGCATCTGTGACAGGGACAGATACGCAGTATTTT	CASSEASVTGTDTQYF
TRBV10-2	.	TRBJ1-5	TGCGCCAGCAGAGGAACAGGGTATGATCAGCCCCAGCATTTT	CASRGTGYDQPQHF
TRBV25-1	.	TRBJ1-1	TGTGCCAGCATAAATGTCGGTCAAGCTTTCTTT	CASINVGQAFF
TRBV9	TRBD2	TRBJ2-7	TGTGCCAGCAGCGTAGGAGGACTAGCAAACGAGCAGTACTTC	CASSVGGLANEQYF
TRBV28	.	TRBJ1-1	TGTGCCAGCAGTTTATCAGGCCGCGGGGAAGCTTTCTTT	CASSLSGRGEAFF
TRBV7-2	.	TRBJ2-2	TGTGCCAGCAGCTTAGTTAGCACCCAAAGGACCGGGGAGCTGTTTTTT	CASSLVSTQRTGELFF
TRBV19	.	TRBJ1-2	TGTGCCAGTAGTATTAAGGGTCAGCGGGGATCTGGCTACACCTTC	CASSIKGQRGSGYTF
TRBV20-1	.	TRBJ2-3	TGCAGTGCCGAGAGGTCGGATACGCAGTATTTT	CSAERSDTQYF
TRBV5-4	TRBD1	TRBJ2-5	TGTGCCAGCAGCACCGGGGACAGGGGCCGGGAGACCCAGTACTTC	CASSTGDRGRETQYF
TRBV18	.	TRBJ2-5	TGTGCCAGCTCCGGACACTCACAAGAGACCCAGTACTTC	CASSGHSQETQYF
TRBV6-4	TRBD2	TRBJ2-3	TGTGCCAGCAGTGCGTCGAGCGGGGGGTCAGATACGCAGTATTTT	CASSASSGGSDTQYF
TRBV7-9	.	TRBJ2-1	TGTGCCAGCAGCAGAACCTCCCAGGGGAAAAGTTCCTACAATGAGCAGTTCTTC	CASSRTSQGKSSYNEQFF
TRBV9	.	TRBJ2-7	TGTGCCAGCAGCGTAGAGCAGGGGACCTACGAGCAGTACTTC	CASSVEQGTYEQYF